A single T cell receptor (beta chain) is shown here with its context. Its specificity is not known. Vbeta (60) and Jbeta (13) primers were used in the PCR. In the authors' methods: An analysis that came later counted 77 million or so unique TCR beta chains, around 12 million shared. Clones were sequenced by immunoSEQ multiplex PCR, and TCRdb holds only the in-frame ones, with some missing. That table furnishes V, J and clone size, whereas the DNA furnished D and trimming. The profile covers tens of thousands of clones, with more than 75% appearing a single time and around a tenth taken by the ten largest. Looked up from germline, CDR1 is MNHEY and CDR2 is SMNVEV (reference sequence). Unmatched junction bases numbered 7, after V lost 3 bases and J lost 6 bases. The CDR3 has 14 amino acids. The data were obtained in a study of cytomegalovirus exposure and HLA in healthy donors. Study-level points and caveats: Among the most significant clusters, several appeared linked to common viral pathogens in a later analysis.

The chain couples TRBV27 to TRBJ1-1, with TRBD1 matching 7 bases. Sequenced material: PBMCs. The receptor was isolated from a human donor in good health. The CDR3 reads CASSLNRDSAEAFF. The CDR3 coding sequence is TGTGCCAGCAGTTTGAACCGGGACAGTGCTGAAGCTTTCTTT.